The 12 T cell receptor beta chains below come from one sample, sequenced in a study of blood T cell repertoires in COVID-19. Sequencing was performed with immunoSEQ multiplex PCR; in TCRdb, only in-frame clones are kept and a portion is missing. Of 75,000 to 90,000 clones detected, 91% appear once; the ten largest clones hold over 1.5%. Input material: peripheral blood. The receptors shown here come from a woman in her forties or fifties in a cohort sampled during active COVID-19.

The chain combines TRBV6-5 with TRBJ2-3; D unresolved. The ends were cut back, 7 bases at V and 3 bases at J, with 11 bases in the middle. Germline-derived CDR1 and CDR2 are MNHEY and SVGAGI. The CDR3 is made up of 13 amino acids. CDR3 amino acids: CASKLVRTDTQYF. The CDR3 DNA reads TGTGCCAGCAAGCTAGTGCGGACAGATACGCAGTATTTT.

The rearrangement links TRBV9 to TRBJ2-2; D possibly corresponds to TRBD2 (5 bases). The V end was cut by 5 bases, the J end by 2 bases, with 10 bases between. The CDR3 loop spans 14 amino acids. Germline V gene data show CDR1 as SGDLS and CDR2 as YYNGEE. The CDR3 nucleotides are TGTGCCAGCAGGTTACTAGAAAACACCGGGGAGCTGTTTTTT. Residues: CASRLLENTGELFF.

The rearrangement links TRBV28 to TRBJ2-5; maybe TRBD2 (5 bases). CDR3 length: 13 amino acids. V dropped 4 bases and J dropped 1 base, with 7 bases sitting between them. CDR1 and CDR2 from the germline V gene are MDHEN and SYDVKM. The CDR3 nucleotides read TGTGCCAGCAGTTCCCGGGGCCAAGAGACCCAGTACTTC. Protein: CASSSRGQETQYF.

V gene TRBV7-2 combines with J gene TRBJ2-3, with D maybe TRBD2 (5 bases). Germline assignment: CDR1 SGHTA and CDR2 FQGNSA. CDR3 length: 14 amino acids. Trimming stripped 2 bases from V and 5 bases from J, with 11 bases between. The CDR3 region is CASSLSREGDTQYF. CDR3 bases: TGTGCCAGCAGCTTATCCCGGGAAGGAGATACGCAGTATTTT.

The chain links TRBV23-1 to TRBJ2-3; D is uncertain. TRBV23-1 is an ORF; its function is uncertain. CDR3 size: 15 residues. V was cut by 0 bases and J by 1 base, with 8 bases left in between. The CDR3, as DNA: TGCGCCAGCAGTCAATCAGGAGAGGGCACAGATACGCAGTATTTT. Protein product: CASSQSGEGTDTQYF.

The chain recombines TRBV4-1 with TRBJ1-5; D ambiguous. Per germline, CDR1 MGHRA and CDR2 YSYEKL. The CDR3 covers 14 residues. V lost 0 bases and J 6 bases, leaving 9 bases between the germline ends. CDR3 loop: CASSQEGRVQPQHF. The CDR3 DNA sequence: TGCGCCAGCAGCCAAGAGGGGAGGGTTCAGCCCCAGCATTTT.

The rearrangement links TRBV11-3 to TRBJ2-7, with TRBD1 identical over 8 bases. Germline V lookup: CDR1 SGHNT, CDR2 YENEEA. The J segment lost 5 bases and the V segment lost 5 bases, leaving 11 bases of the junction unmatched. CDR3 length: 15 residues. CDR3 amino acids: CASSPGTGLTDEQYF. CDR3 in DNA: TGTGCCAGCAGCCCTGGGACAGGTTTGACGGACGAGCAGTACTTC.

This rearrangement joins TRBV7-9 to TRBJ2-1, with D maybe TRBD2 (5 bases). Trimming removed 8 bases from V and 4 bases from J, with 24 bases in between. The length of the CDR3 is 17 residues. The germline V gene has CDR1 SEHNR and CDR2 FQNEAQ (reference sequence). CDR3 in amino acids: CASAIERRGGVYNEQFF. The CDR3 bases are TGTGCCAGCGCTATAGAACGCCGCGGAGGAGTATACAATGAGCAGTTCTTC.

This clone appeared once. This rearrangement joins TRBV30 to TRBJ2-3, with D possibly being TRBD2 (5 bases). V was cut by 3 bases and J by 10 bases, with 14 bases left in between. The CDR3 totals 12 residues. Looked up from germline, CDR1 is GTSNPN and CDR2 is SVGIG (reference sequence). Written as DNA, the CDR3 is TGTGCCTGGAGCGATCCTGCCGGGGCGCAGTATTTT. It codes for CAWSDPAGAQYF.

The rearrangement links TRBV9 to TRBJ1-2; 7 bases agree with TRBD1. Trimming took 4 bases from V and 7 from J; bases not matched to a gene: 10. This CDR3 has 14 residues. Looked up from germline, CDR1 is SGDLS and CDR2 is YYNGEE. The CDR3 DNA is TGTGCCAGCAGCCCCTGGGACAGTGCATTTGGCTACACCTTC. Protein product: CASSPWDSAFGYTF.

The chain uses TRBV7-3 and TRBJ2-3; 7 bases are a match to TRBD2. Germline V CDR1 and CDR2: SGHTA, FQGTGA. The CDR3 is made up of 17 amino acids. Losses at the gene ends were 2 bases for V and 2 bases for J; bases not matched to a gene: 10. The CDR3 DNA reads TGTGCCAGCAGCTTAGGGAGACCGGGACTACCCACAGATACGCAGTATTTT. Residues: CASSLGRPGLPTDTQYF.

The chain joins TRBV11-2 to TRBJ2-5, with a weak D call TRBD2 (6 bases). The germline V gene has CDR1 SGHAT and CDR2 FQNNGV. V shed 2 bases and J shed 5 bases, with 15 bases lying between them. This CDR3 has 15 amino acids. CDR3 in DNA: TGTGCCAGCAGCTTAATAGCGGAGGGTGGGGAGACCCAGTACTTC. Protein: CASSLIAEGGETQYF.